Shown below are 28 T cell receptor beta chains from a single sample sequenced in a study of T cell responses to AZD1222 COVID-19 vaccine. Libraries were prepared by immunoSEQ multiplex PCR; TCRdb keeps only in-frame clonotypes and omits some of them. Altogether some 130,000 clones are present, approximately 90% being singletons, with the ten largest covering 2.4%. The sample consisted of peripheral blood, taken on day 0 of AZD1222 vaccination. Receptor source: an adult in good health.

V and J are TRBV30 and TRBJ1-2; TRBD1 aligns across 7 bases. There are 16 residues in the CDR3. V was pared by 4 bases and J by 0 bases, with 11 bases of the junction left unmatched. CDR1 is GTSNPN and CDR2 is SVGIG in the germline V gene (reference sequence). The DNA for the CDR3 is TGTGCCTGGAAGGAACCGGGACAGCCGACTAACTATGGCTACACCTTC. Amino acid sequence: CAWKEPGQPTNYGYTF.

CDR3 bases: TGTGCCAGCAGCCCGAGCCGGGACAGGGGAAACAATGAGCAGTTCTTC. This sequence encodes CASSPSRDRGNNEQFF. The chain recombines TRBV11-1 with TRBJ2-1, with TRBD1 matching over 10 bases. This CDR3 has 16 amino acids. Germline CDR1 reads SGHAT; CDR2 reads FQDESV (reference sequence). V lost 5 bases to trimming and J lost 5 bases; unmatched junction nucleotides: 9.

The CDR3 spells CASSPRGPQYGYTF. For the CDR3, the DNA is TGTGCCAGCAGTCCCCGGGGGCCCCAATATGGCTACACCTTC. The V and J genes are TRBV27 and TRBJ1-2, with D perhaps TRBD1 (6 bases). The CDR3 totals 14 residues. Germline CDR1 MNHEY, CDR2 SMNVEV (reference sequence). V was cut by 5 bases and J by 5 bases, with 15 bases left in between.

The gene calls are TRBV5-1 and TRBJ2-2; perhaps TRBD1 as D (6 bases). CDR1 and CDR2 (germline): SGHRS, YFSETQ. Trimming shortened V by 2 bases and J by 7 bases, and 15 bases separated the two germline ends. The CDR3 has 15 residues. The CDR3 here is CASSLLQGAVGELFF. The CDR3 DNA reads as TGCGCCAGCAGCTTATTACAGGGAGCGGTCGGGGAGCTGTTTTTT.

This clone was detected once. The CDR3 is CATSDLPGTGGTGELFF. In DNA form, the CDR3 reads TGTGCCACCAGTGATCTCCCCGGGACAGGGGGCACCGGGGAGCTGTTTTTT. The genes are TRBV24-1 and TRBJ2-2; 11 bases are a match to TRBD1. Germline CDR1 reads KGHDR; CDR2 reads SFDVKD. Trimming cost V 3 bases and J 4 bases; bases outside gene matches: 6. The CDR3 has 17 amino acids.

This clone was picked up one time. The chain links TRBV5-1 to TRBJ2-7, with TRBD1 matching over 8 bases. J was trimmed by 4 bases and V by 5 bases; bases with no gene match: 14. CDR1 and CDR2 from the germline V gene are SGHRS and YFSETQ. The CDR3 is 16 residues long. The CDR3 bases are TGCGCCAGCAGATCCGGGGCGGGGCAGGGGGCTTACGAGCAGTACTTC. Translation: CASRSGAGQGAYEQYF. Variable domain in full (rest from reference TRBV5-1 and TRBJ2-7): KAGVTQTPRYLIKTRGQQVTLSCSPISGHRSVSWYQQTPGQGLQFLFEYFSETQRNKGNFPGRFSGRQFSNSRSEMNVSTLELGDSALYLCASRSGAGQGAYEQYFGPGTRLTVT.

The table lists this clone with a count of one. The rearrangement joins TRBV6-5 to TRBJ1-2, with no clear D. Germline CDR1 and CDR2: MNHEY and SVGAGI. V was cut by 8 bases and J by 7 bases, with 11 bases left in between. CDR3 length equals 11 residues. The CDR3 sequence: CASQLTGGYTF. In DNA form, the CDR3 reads TGTGCCAGCCAACTCACGGGTGGCTACACCTTC.

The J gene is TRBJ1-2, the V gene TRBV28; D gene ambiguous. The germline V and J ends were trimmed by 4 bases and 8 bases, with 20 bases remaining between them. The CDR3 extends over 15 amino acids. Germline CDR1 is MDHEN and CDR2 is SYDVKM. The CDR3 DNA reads TGTGCCAGCAGTTCCCCGTTTGCCGCGAGTGGCGGCTACACCTTC. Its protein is CASSSPFAASGGYTF.

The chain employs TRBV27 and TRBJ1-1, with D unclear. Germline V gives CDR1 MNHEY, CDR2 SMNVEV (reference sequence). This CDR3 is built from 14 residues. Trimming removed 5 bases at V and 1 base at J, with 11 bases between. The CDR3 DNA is TGTGCCAGCAGTCCCCTTGGGCGGAACACTGAAGCTTTCTTT. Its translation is CASSPLGRNTEAFF.

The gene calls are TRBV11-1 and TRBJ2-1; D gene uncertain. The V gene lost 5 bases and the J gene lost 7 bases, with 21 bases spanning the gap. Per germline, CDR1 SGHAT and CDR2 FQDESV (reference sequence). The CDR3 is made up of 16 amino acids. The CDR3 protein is CASSTAGGSTLNEQFF. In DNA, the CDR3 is TGTGCCAGCAGCACTGCCGGTGGCTCGACCTTGAATGAGCAGTTCTTC. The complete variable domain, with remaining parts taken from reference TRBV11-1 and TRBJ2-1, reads EAEVAQSPRYKITEKSQAVAFWCDPISGHATLYWYRQILGQGPELLVQFQDESVVDDSQLPKDRFSAERLKGVDSTLKIQPAELGDSAMYLCASSTAGGSTLNEQFFGPGTRLTVL.

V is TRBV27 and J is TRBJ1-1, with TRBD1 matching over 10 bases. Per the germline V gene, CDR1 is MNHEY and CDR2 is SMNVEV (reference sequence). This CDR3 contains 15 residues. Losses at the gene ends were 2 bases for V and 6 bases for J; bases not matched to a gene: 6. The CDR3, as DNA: TGTGCCAGCAGTTTACCCCGGGACAGGGGTGCTGAAGCTTTCTTT. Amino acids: CASSLPRDRGAEAFF.

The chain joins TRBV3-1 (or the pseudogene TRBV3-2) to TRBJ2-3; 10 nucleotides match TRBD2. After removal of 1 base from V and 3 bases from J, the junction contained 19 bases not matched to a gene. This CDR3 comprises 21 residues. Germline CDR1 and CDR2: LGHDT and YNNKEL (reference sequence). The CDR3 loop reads CASSQVWAAGGSAMRTDTQYF. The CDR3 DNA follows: TGTGCCAGCAGCCAAGTTTGGGCAGCGGGAGGGTCGGCGATGAGGACAGATACGCAGTATTTT.

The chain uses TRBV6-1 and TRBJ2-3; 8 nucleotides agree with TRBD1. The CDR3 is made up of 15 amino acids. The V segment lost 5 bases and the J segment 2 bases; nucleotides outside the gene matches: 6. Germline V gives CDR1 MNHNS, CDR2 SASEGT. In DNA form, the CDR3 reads TGTGCCAGCAGTATACAGGGGGTTCCCACAGATACGCAGTATTTT. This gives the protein CASSIQGVPTDTQYF.

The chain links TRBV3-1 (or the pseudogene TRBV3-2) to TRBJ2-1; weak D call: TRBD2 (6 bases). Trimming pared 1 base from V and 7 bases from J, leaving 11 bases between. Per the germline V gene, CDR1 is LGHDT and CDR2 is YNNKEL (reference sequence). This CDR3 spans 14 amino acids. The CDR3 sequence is CASSQGDWVNEQFF. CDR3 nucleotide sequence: TGTGCCAGCAGCCAAGGGGACTGGGTGAATGAGCAGTTCTTC.

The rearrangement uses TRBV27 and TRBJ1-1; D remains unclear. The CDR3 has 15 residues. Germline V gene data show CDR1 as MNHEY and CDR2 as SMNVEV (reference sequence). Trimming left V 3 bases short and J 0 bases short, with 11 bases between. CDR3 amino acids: CASSFSEDLNTEAFF. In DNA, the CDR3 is TGTGCCAGCAGTTTTTCTGAGGACCTGAACACTGAAGCTTTCTTT.

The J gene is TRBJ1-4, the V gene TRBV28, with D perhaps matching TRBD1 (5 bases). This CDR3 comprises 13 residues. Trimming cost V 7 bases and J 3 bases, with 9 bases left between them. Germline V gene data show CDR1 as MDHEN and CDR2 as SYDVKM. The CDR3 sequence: CASTRAANEKLFF. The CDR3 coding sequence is TGTGCCAGCACCAGGGCGGCTAATGAAAAACTGTTTTTT.

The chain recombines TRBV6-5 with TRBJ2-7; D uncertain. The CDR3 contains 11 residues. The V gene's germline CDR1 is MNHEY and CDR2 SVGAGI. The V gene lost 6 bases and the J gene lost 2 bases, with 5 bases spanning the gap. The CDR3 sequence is CASSGTYEQYF. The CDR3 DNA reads TGTGCCAGCAGCGGTACCTACGAGCAGTACTTC.

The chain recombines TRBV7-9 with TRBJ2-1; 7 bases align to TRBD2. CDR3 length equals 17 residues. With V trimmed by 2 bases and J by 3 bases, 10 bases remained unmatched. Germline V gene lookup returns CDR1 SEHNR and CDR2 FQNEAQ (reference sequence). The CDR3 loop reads CASSLPPPRERYNEQFF. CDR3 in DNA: TGTGCCAGCAGCTTACCCCCCCCGCGGGAGCGCTACAATGAGCAGTTCTTC.

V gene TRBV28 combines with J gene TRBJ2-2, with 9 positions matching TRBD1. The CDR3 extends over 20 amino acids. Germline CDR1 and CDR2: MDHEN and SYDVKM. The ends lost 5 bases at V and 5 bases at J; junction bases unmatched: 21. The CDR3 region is CASSPHLLKQGASRTGELFF. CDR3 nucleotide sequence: TGTGCCAGCAGTCCGCACTTACTAAAACAGGGGGCATCGAGGACCGGGGAGCTGTTTTTT. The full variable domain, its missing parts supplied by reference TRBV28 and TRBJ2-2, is DVKVTQSSRYLVKRTGEKVFLECVQDMDHENMFWYRQDPGLGLRLIYFSYDVKMKEKGDIPEGYSVSREKKERFSLILESASTNQTSMYLCASSPHLLKQGASRTGELFFGEGSRLTVL.

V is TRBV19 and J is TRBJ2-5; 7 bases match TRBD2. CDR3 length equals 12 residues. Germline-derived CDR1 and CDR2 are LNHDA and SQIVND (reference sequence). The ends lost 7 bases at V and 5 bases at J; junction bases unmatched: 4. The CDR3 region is CASMGAGETQYF. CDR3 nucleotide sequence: TGTGCCAGTATGGGAGCGGGGGAGACCCAGTACTTC.

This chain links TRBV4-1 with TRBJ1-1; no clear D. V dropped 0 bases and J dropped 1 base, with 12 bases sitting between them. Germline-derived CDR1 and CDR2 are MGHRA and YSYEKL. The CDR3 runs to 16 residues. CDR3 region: CASSQDPGRRNTEAFF. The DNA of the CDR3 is TGCGCCAGCAGCCAAGATCCAGGACGAAGGAACACTGAAGCTTTCTTT.

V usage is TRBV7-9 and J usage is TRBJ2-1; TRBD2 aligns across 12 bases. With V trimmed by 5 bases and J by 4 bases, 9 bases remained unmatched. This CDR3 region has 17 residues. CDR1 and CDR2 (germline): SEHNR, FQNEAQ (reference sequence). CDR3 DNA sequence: TGTGCCAGCAGCACCGGACTAGCGGGGTTGGGTTACAATGAGCAGTTCTTC. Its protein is CASSTGLAGLGYNEQFF.

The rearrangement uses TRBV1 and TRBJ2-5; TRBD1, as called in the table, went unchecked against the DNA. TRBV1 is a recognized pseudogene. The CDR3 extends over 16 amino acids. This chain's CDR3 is CTSSPRQGGGQETQYF. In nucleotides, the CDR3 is TGCACCAGCAGCCCCCGACAGGGAGGAGGCCAAGAGACCCAGTACTTC.

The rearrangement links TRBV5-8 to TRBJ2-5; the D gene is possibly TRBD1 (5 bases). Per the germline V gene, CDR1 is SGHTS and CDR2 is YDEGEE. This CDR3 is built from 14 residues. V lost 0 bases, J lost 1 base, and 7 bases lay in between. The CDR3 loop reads CASSLGQFQETQYF. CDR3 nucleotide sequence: TGTGCCAGCAGCTTGGGACAGTTCCAAGAGACCCAGTACTTC.

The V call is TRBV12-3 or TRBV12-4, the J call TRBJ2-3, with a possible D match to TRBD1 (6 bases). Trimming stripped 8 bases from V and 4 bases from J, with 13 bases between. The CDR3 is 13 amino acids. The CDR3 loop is CASLRGSADTQYF. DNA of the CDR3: TGTGCCAGCTTAAGGGGGAGCGCAGATACGCAGTATTTT.

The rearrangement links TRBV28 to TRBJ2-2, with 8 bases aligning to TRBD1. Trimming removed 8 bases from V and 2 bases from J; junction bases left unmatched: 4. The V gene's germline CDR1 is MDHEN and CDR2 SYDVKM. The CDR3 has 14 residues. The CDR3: CASLDRVNTGELFF. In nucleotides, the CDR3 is TGTGCCAGCCTGGACAGGGTAAACACCGGGGAGCTGTTTTTT.

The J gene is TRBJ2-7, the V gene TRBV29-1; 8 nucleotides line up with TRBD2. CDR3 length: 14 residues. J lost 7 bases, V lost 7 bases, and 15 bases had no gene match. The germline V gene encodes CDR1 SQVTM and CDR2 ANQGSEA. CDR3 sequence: CSALDSGRGGEQYF. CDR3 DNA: TGCAGCGCATTAGACAGCGGACGGGGGGGTGAGCAGTACTTC.

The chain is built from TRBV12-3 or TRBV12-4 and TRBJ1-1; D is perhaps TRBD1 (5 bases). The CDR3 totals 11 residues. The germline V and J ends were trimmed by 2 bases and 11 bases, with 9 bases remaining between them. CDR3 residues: CASSLSGRAFF. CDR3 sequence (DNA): TGTGCCAGCAGTTTATCGGGGCGCGCTTTCTTT.